These 19 T cell receptor beta chains originate from one sample sequenced in a study of blood T cell repertoires in COVID-19. TCRdb keeps only in-frame clones here, not all; method: immunoSEQ multiplex PCR. The sample shows about 170,000 clones, around nine tenths of them seen only once. Sequenced input: peripheral blood. Source of these receptors: a man in his sixties with COVID-19, enrolled during active disease.

The count of this clone is one. CDR3 sequence: CASSLHNEKLFF. The CDR3 coding sequence is TGTGCCAGCAGCTTACATAATGAAAAACTGTTTTTT. The gene calls are TRBV7-2 and TRBJ1-4; no firm D call. The ends were cut back, 2 bases at V and 4 bases at J, with 2 bases in the middle. The CDR3 is 12 amino acids. The germline gives CDR1 SGHTA, CDR2 FQGNSA. Variable domain in full (rest from reference TRBV7-2 and TRBJ1-4): GAGVSQSPSNKVTEKGKDVELRCDPISGHTALYWYRQSLGQGLEFLIYFQGNSAPDKSGLPSDRFSAERTGGSVSTLTIQRTQQEDSAVYLCASSLHNEKLFFGSGTQLSVL.

CDR3 residues: CASSSFGGSYNEQFF. The CDR3 DNA follows: TGTGCCAGCAGCTCCTTCGGGGGATCCTACAATGAGCAGTTCTTC. V gene TRBV7-3 combines with J gene TRBJ2-1; the D gene is possibly TRBD2 (6 bases). Looked up from germline, CDR1 is SGHTA and CDR2 is FQGTGA. The CDR3 extends over 15 amino acids. Deletions cut 4 bases from V and 1 base from J, with 11 bases between.

This clone showed up just a few times. J is TRBJ2-3 and V is TRBV27; TRBD2 matches 14 bases. Looked up from germline, CDR1 is MNHEY and CDR2 is SMNVEV (reference sequence). With V trimmed by 0 bases and J by 11 bases, 10 bases remained unmatched. The CDR3 runs 17 residues. In nucleotides, the CDR3 is TGTGCCAGCAGTTTATCATTTGGGACTAGCGGGAGTTACGGGCAGTATTTT. This gives the protein CASSLSFGTSGSYGQYF.

The V and J genes are TRBV7-2 and TRBJ1-2; 8 bases map to TRBD1. The V gene end was trimmed by 1 base and the J gene end by 2 bases; junction bases not matched to a gene: 3. The germline V gene encodes CDR1 SGHTA and CDR2 FQGNSA. CDR3 length: 15 amino acids. CDR3 coding DNA: TGTGCCAGCAGCTTAGGCCGGACAGGGAACTATGGCTACACCTTC. Protein: CASSLGRTGNYGYTF.

The J gene is TRBJ2-2, the V gene TRBV9, with D maybe TRBD1 (6 bases). Germline V lookup: CDR1 SGDLS, CDR2 YYNGEE. This CDR3 has 15 amino acids. V was trimmed by 6 bases and J by 1 base, leaving 13 bases between them. The CDR3 nucleotides are TGTGCCAGCATGCAGGGGAATTGGAACACCGGGGAGCTGTTTTTT. Its translation is CASMQGNWNTGELFF.

V usage is TRBV18 and J usage is TRBJ1-6; D might be TRBD1 (5 bases). V was shortened by 2 bases and J by 7 bases, with 12 bases between the two germline ends. Germline assignment: CDR1 KGHSH and CDR2 LQKENI. CDR3 length: 15 amino acids. The DNA of the CDR3 is TGTGCCAGCTCACCAGTGGGGGGGGAGAATTCACCCCTCCACTTT. As protein: CASSPVGGENSPLHF.

The chain links TRBV24-1 to TRBJ2-3; TRBD1 matches at 7 bases. This CDR3 region has 15 residues. CDR1 is KGHDR and CDR2 is SFDVKD in the germline V gene. J lost 0 bases, V lost 3 bases, and 2 bases had no gene match. CDR3 DNA sequence: TGTGCCACCAGTGATCCAGGGGGTAGCACAGATACGCAGTATTTT. Translated, it gives CATSDPGGSTDTQYF.

This rearrangement joins TRBV7-8 to TRBJ2-2, with 11 bases fitting TRBD2. CDR1 SGHVS and CDR2 FQNEAQ come from the germline V gene. Germline trimming cut 6 bases from V and 7 bases from J; bases unmatched to any gene: 10. The CDR3 is 16 amino acids. This CDR3 is CASRDGVAGGVGELFF. In DNA form, the CDR3 reads TGTGCCAGCAGGGATGGGGTAGCGGGAGGGGTCGGGGAGCTGTTTTTT.

This clone showed up just once. The CDR3 protein is CASSWDSGSGYGYTF. CDR3 DNA: TGTGCCAGCAGTTGGGACAGTGGGTCGGGATATGGCTACACCTTC. The rearrangement joins TRBV6-5 to TRBJ1-2; the match to TRBD1 covers 7 bases. J gave up 5 bases and V 4 bases, and 10 bases lay outside the gene matches. Germline CDR1 is MNHEY and CDR2 is SVGAGI. The CDR3 totals 15 residues.

Of note for this clone: Other DNA sequences in the same sample also yield this CDR3. The CDR3 DNA sequence: TGTGCCATCAGTGAGACAGGGGGCTATGGCTACACCTTC. Translating gives CAISETGGYGYTF. The rearrangement uses TRBV10-3 and TRBJ1-2; 8 bases fit TRBD1. Germline CDR1 ENHRY, CDR2 SYGVKD. V shed 2 bases and J 4 bases; nucleotides not matched to a gene: 0. This CDR3 region has 13 residues.

V is TRBV2 and J is TRBJ1-5; a weak D match, TRBD1 (6 bases). V was cut by 6 bases and J by 5 bases, with 11 bases left in between. This CDR3 contains 13 residues. CDR1 is SNHLY, CDR2 FYNNEI, per germline. CDR3 protein: CASSGQTHQPQHF. In DNA form, the CDR3 reads TGTGCCAGCAGCGGACAGACTCATCAGCCCCAGCATTTT. The full variable domain, with the rest looked up from reference TRBV2 and TRBJ1-5, is EPEVTQTPSHQVTQMGQEVILRCVPISNHLYFYWYRQILGQKVEFLVSFYNNEISEKSEIFDDQFSVERPDGSNFTLKIRSTKLEDSAMYFCASSGQTHQPQHFGDGTRLSIL.

The chain combines TRBV4-1 with TRBJ1-1, with D uncertain. From germline, CDR1 is MGHRA and CDR2 YSYEKL. With 7 bases removed from V and 3 bases from J, the gap between germline ends came to 12 bases. The CDR3 has 13 residues. The CDR3, as DNA: TGCGCCAGCACCCCCCTAGACGACACTGAAGCTTTCTTT. Its translation is CASTPLDDTEAFF.

The rearrangement uses TRBV7-8 and TRBJ2-7; possibly TRBD2 for D (6 bases). CDR3 length: 17 residues. V lost 5 bases and J 3 bases, leaving 23 bases between the germline ends. In germline, CDR1 is SGHVS, CDR2 FQNEAQ. The CDR3 nucleotides are TGTGCCAGCAGCAGAGACCCCGGGACTCAGGGCGTCTACGAGCAGTACTTC. Translated: CASSRDPGTQGVYEQYF.

The chain employs TRBV6-2 or TRBV6-3 and TRBJ1-2, with D possibly being TRBD1 (6 bases). The CDR3 loop spans 12 amino acids. Germline CDR1 is MNHEY and CDR2 is SVGEGT. The V and J ends lost 6 bases and 7 bases respectively, with 12 bases between them. The CDR3 loop is CASSRTVAGYTF. In nucleotides, the CDR3 is TGTGCCAGCAGCAGGACAGTGGCTGGCTACACCTTC.

This chain joins TRBV6-2 or TRBV6-3 and TRBJ1-5; perhaps TRBD1 as D (6 bases). Germline V gene data show CDR1 as MNHEY and CDR2 as SVGEGT. CDR3 length: 18 amino acids. V lost 1 base to trimming and J lost 0 bases, with 16 bases between them. The CDR3 bases are TGTGCCAGCAGTTACTTCCAGGGGCAACTCTATAGCAATCAGCCCCAGCATTTT. Translated, it gives CASSYFQGQLYSNQPQHF.

The chain employs TRBV7-2 and TRBJ1-1; D is undetermined. Germline CDR1 reads SGHTA; CDR2 reads FQGNSA. The V end was cut by 6 bases, the J end by 10 bases, with 12 bases between. The CDR3 is 11 amino acids. The CDR3 loop reads CASRQDRVAFF. The DNA of the CDR3 is TGTGCCAGCAGGCAAGATCGGGTAGCTTTCTTT.

The V call is TRBV29-1, the J call TRBJ1-1; D is unclear. Germline V gene data show CDR1 as SQVTM and CDR2 as ANQGSEA. The length of the CDR3 is 12 residues. Trimming removed 4 bases at V and 3 bases at J, with 9 bases between. In DNA, the CDR3 is TGCAGCGTTGGGGAGGTGTACACTGAAGCTTTCTTT. Its protein product is CSVGEVYTEAFF.

The rearrangement joins TRBV6-5 to TRBJ2-4; D is perhaps TRBD1 (5 bases). This CDR3 has 13 amino acids. CDR1 and CDR2 from the germline V gene are MNHEY and SVGAGI. The V end lost 4 bases, the J end lost 8 bases, and 12 bases lay between the germline ends. The DNA for the CDR3 is TGTGCCAGCAGTTGGGCAGGGTTAGACATTCAGTACTTC. Translated: CASSWAGLDIQYF.

The rearrangement links TRBV6-2 or TRBV6-3 to TRBJ2-1, with D possibly matching TRBD2 (6 bases). The germline V and J ends were trimmed by 3 bases and 0 bases, with 9 bases remaining between them. The CDR3 runs 15 residues. Germline assignment: CDR1 MNHEY and CDR2 SVGEGT. The CDR3 DNA follows: TGTGCCAGCAGTTATGGCGGGAACTCCTACAATGAGCAGTTCTTC. It encodes CASSYGGNSYNEQFF.